The entry below gives a single T cell receptor (beta chain) sequence along with its context. There is no known antigen for this receptor. No base quality information exists; no much larger clone differs at one position. The sample originates from a study of blood T cell repertoires in COVID-19 (dated by TCRdb to 2018 to 2021). In terms of the full investigation: Samples from collaborators originated in the United States, Italy and Spain and spanned both the acute and convalescent phases of COVID-19. The prospective study material was composed of cDNA or gDNA derived from T cells, B-cell-depleted T cells, or PBMCs. Subjects who had been exposed to COVID-19, were actively infected with it, or had recovered from it provided the deeply sampled blood TCRbeta repertoires that made up the dataset. The repertoires were released in a freely available public database intended as a resource for research on the immune response to SARS-CoV-2. Samples came from the ongoing ImmuneRACE study (first 160 participants) plus 1,254 subjects from 6 global collaborators. Nearly every sample came with metadata listing a de-identified subject ID, COVID-19 status, age in years and sex. HLA class I and class II types, where available, came from metadata supplied by the sample provider rather than from assay-based typing. Overall study outcomes, separate from this receptor: The quantity of clinical and demographic metadata differed by source and by participant and was supplied without curation.

Enrolling through a virtual design, the prospective study's participants ranged in age from roughly 18 to 90 years and lived across 24 United States geographic areas. In the prospective study, participants were assigned to cohorts based on the clinical history participants reported in a screening survey and a study questionnaire. For ImmuneRACE Cohort 3, a participant was defined as recovered based on two consecutive negative NP/OP PCR tests, clearance by a healthcare professional, or resolution of symptoms. In the prospective study, mobile phlebotomists collected whole blood, serum and a nasopharyngeal or oropharyngeal swab from each participant. Over an approximately 2-month period, participants in the prospective study had the option of providing additional blood draws and questionnaires. Before DNA extraction, prospective study blood samples were shipped either frozen or at room temperature.

TCRbeta CDR3 regions were amplified from genomic DNA by means of the immunoSEQ Assay, a bias-controlled multiplex PCR. The original methods were these. The number of nucleated cells in each sample was estimated from the amplification of reference gene primers within the assay. Sequence reads were collapsed and filtered to measure the absolute abundance of every unique TCRbeta CDR3 rearrangement. For each sample, productive Simpson clonality was calculated as the square root of Simpson's diversity index across productive rearrangements. What TCRdb holds here is the immuneACCESS table cut down to in-frame rearrangements. Part of the clones is not present; checked against another copy, under half of the missing clones reflect an unresolved V gene, and the others are unexplained. The D gene and trimming were derived from the DNA, and the V and J assignments and clone size from that table. Counted in this sample were a few hundred thousand clones; about 90% of them appeared once. The ten largest clones take up 2.5% to 3% of the sample.

Between the V and J ends, shortened by 2 bases and 1 base respectively, the junction contains 14 bases. Spanning cysteine to phenylalanine, the CDR3 consists of 16 amino acids. Solely the CDR3 DNA is kept, with 48 bases framed from the first base. According to the germline V gene, CDR1 reads KGHSH and CDR2 reads LQKENI. The chain joins TRBV18 to TRBJ1-1, with no confident D gene call. The receptor comes from a woman in her 30s who had recovered from COVID-19. The source material was PBMCs or T cells enriched from blood (not recorded which). The CDR3 here reads CASSPLGARQNTEAFF. The DNA reads TGTGCCAGCTCACCATTGGGAGCCAGGCAGAACACTGAAGCTTTCTTT.